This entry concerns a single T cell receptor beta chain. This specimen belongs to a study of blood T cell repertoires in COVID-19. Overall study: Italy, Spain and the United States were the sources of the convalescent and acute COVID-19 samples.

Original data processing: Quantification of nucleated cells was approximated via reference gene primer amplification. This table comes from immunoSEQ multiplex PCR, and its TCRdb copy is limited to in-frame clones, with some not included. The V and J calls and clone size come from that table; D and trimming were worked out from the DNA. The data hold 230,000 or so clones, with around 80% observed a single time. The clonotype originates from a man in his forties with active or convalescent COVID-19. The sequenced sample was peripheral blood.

The CDR3 DNA sequence: TGCGCCAGCAGTGACCAAGACAGGGGGCGGGGAGGGGCCAACGTCCTGACTTTC. Its protein is CASSDQDRGRGGANVLTF. The chain employs TRBV10-2 and TRBJ2-6; 10 positions agree with TRBD1. In germline, CDR1 is WSHSY, CDR2 SAAADI. The CDR3 spans 18 residues. The trim removed 3 bases at V and 4 bases at J, leaving 9 bases unmatched.